This T cell receptor beta chain came from a study of blood T cell repertoires in COVID-19 (dated by TCRdb to 2019 to 2021). Some background on the complete study: Samples covering the acute and convalescent phases of COVID-19 were provided by collaborators in the United States, Italy and Spain. The prospective study material was composed of cDNA or gDNA derived from T cells, B-cell-depleted T cells, or PBMCs. The dataset comprised deeply sampled blood TCRbeta repertoires from subjects exposed to, actively infected with, or recovered from COVID-19. The repertoires were released in a freely available public database meant as a resource for research on the immune response to SARS-CoV-2. Samples were obtained from the ongoing ImmuneRACE study (first 160 participants) and from approximately 1,200 subjects provided by 6 global collaborators. The sample metadata nearly always contained a de-identified subject ID, COVID-19 status, age in years and sex. Where HLA class I and class II types were available, the types were taken from metadata supplied by the sample provider, not from assay-based typing. Summary of the overall study and its limitations: The amount of clinical and demographic metadata varied by source and participant and was provided uncurated.

This clone was seen just once. No cognate antigen has been identified for it. An end of the junction does not agree with germline; a read error may underlie this. TCRbeta CDR3 regions were amplified from genomic DNA by means of the immunoSEQ Assay, a bias-controlled multiplex PCR. Turning to the authors' computational methods: Nucleated cell counts per sample were estimated from amplification of reference gene primers within the assay. Sequence reads were collapsed and filtered to measure the absolute abundance of every unique TCRbeta CDR3 rearrangement. Productive Simpson clonality was computed per sample as the square root of Simpson's diversity index over productive rearrangements. In TCRdb, the immuneACCESS table is reduced to in-frame sequences with V and J assigned. These tables do not hold every clone; where another copy was compared, an unresolved V gene accounts for under half, and the others remain unexplained. That table gives V, J and clone size, and the DNA gave D and trimming. The table for this sample lists 200,000 or so clones; 80% to 90% of them were counted only once. The ten most abundant clones make up roughly 8.8% of the sample.

The CDR3 has 13 amino acids, counting the end cysteine and phenylalanine. Only CDR3 DNA is held: 39 bases, read in frame from base 1. From a lookup of the germline V gene, CDR1 and CDR2 are MNHEY and SVGAGI. Enrolling through a virtual design, the prospective study's participants ranged in age from roughly 18 to 89 years and lived across roughly 23 United States geographic areas. In the prospective study, participants were assigned to cohorts based on the clinical history participants reported in a screening survey and a study questionnaire. Recovered participants in ImmuneRACE Cohort 3 were defined as having two consecutive negative NP/OP PCR tests, clearance from a healthcare professional, or resolution of symptoms. Each participant in the prospective study had whole blood, serum and a nasopharyngeal or oropharyngeal swab collected by mobile phlebotomists. Additional blood draws and questionnaires over a roughly two-month period could optionally be provided by prospective study participants. Prospective study blood samples were shipped either frozen or at room temperature before DNA extraction.

This receptor was identified in a woman younger than 35 who had recovered from COVID-19. Here the chain combines TRBV6-5 and TRBJ2-1; 7 nucleotides in the junction match TRBD2. The sample was PBMCs or T cells enriched from blood (not recorded which). The CDR3 protein is CASRDYLLNGQFF. The nucleotide sequence is given as TGTGCCAGCCGGGACTACCTACTCAATGGGCAGTTCTTC.